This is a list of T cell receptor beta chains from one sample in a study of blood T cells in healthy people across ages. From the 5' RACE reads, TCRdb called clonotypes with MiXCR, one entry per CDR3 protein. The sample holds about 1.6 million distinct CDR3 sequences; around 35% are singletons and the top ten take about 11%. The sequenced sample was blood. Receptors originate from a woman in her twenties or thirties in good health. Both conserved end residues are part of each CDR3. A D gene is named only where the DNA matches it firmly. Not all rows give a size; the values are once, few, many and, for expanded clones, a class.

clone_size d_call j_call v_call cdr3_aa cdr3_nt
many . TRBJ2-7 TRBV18 CASSPSVYEQYF TGTGCCAGCAGCCCCTCTGTTTACGAGCAGTACTTC
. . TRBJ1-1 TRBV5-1 CASKVLNLTMNTEAFF TGCGCCAGCAAGGTGCTTAATCTTACTATGAACACTGAAGCTTTCTTT
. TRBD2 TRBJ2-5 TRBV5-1 CASSREGVVPQETQYF TGCGCCAGCAGTCGGGAGGGGGTGGTGCCTCAAGAGACCCAGTACTTC
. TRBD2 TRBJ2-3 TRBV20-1 CSGWKRGGTDTQYF TGCAGTGGATGGAAGCGGGGGGGCACAGATACGCAGTATTTT
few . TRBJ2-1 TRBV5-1 CASTSGESYNEQFF TGCGCCAGCACCTCGGGGGAGTCCTACAATGAGCAGTTCTTC
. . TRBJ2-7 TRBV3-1 CASSPSNGAYEQYF TGTGCCAGCAGCCCTTCCAACGGAGCCTACGAGCAGTACTTC
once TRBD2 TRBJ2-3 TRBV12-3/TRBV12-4 CASSRGTSGGTTDTQYF TGTGCCAGCAGTCGAGGAACTAGCGGGGGGACCACAGATACGCAGTATTTT
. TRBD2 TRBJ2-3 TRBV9 CASSVTSLSTDTQYF TGTGCCAGCAGCGTGACTAGCCTTAGCACAGATACGCAGTATTTT
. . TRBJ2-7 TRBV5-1 CASSLPNFPNTGIYEQYF TGCGCCAGCAGCTTACCAAACTTCCCGAATACAGGGATCTACGAGCAGTACTTC
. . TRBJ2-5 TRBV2 CASSASGVAETQYF TGTGCCAGCAGTGCATCGGGGGTGGCTGAGACCCAGTACTTC
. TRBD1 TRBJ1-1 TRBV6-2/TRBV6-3 CASSYAIGRDRADTEAFF TGTGCCAGCAGTTACGCTATAGGCCGGGACAGGGCGGACACTGAAGCTTTCTTT
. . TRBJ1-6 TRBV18 CASSPYRADSPLHF TGTGCCAGCTCACCCTACAGGGCTGATTCACCCCTCCACTTT
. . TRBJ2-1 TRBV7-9 CASSVDSGLGRNEQFF TGTGCCAGCAGCGTCGATAGCGGCCTCGGACGCAATGAGCAGTTCTTC
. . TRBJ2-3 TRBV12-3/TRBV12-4 CACSFVAGSTDTQYF TGTGCCTGCAGTTTTGTGGCGGGTTCGACAGATACGCAGTATTTT
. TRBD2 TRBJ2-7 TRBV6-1 CASSTAGLAGAAYEQYF TGTGCCAGCAGTACAGCGGGACTAGCGGGAGCGGCCTACGAGCAGTACTTC
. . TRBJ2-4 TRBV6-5 CASSSFFKKPDIAKNIQYF TGTGCCAGCAGTTCCTTTTTCAAAAAACCAGACATAGCCAAAAACATTCAGTACTTC
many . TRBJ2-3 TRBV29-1 CSVLDGTDTQYF TGCAGCGTCCTGGATGGCACAGATACGCAGTATTTT
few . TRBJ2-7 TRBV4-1 CTSSQVEGAYEQYF TGCACCAGCAGCCAAGTGGAGGGGGCCTACGAGCAGTACTTC
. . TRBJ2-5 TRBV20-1 CSAHTEKGQETQYF TGCAGTGCCCACACCGAAAAGGGGCAAGAGACCCAGTACTTC
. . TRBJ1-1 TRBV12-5 CASGKGQSQNTEAFF TGTGCTAGTGGTAAAGGACAGTCTCAGAACACTGAAGCTTTCTTT
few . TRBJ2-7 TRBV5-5 CASSTGPTSYEQYF TGTGCCAGCAGCACGGGACCGACATCCTACGAGCAGTACTTC
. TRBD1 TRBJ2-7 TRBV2 CASRSQGQGFYEQYF TGTGCCAGCAGGTCCCAGGGACAGGGTTTCTACGAGCAGTACTTC
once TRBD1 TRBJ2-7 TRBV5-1 CASSPGRDRGTTNPPEQYF TGCGCCAGCAGCCCTGGTCGGGACAGGGGAACGACGAATCCCCCCGAGCAGTACTTC
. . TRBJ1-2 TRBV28 CASSLSLPTRGGGGYTF TGTGCCAGCAGTTTATCCCTCCCCACCAGGGGAGGAGGTGGCTACACCTTC